The 5 T cell receptor beta chains in this list originate from one sample, sequenced in a study of blood T cell repertoires in COVID-19. Data came from immunoSEQ multiplex PCR; TCRdb stores just in-frame clones and leaves some out. The sample lists approximately 32,000 clones, around 88% occurring once. Sequencing input: peripheral blood. These receptors were obtained from a woman in her seventies with active COVID-19.

This chain connects TRBV19 to TRBJ2-7; D is uncertain. Germline loops: CDR1 LNHDA, CDR2 SQIVND (reference sequence). Trimming pared 9 bases from V and 3 bases from J, leaving 21 bases between. This CDR3 is 15 amino acids long. CDR3 sequence reads: CASRLYPNTGYEQYF. The CDR3 bases are TGTGCCAGCCGCCTATACCCAAATACTGGCTACGAGCAGTACTTC.

This clone was observed a few times. The chain joins TRBV19 to TRBJ2-2; D unclear. The V and J ends lost 1 base and 1 base respectively, with 4 bases between them. This CDR3 is built from 14 residues. Per the germline V gene, CDR1 is LNHDA and CDR2 is SQIVND (reference sequence). CDR3 amino acids: CASSIGRNTGELFF. DNA for the CDR3: TGTGCCAGTAGTATAGGGAGGAACACCGGGGAGCTGTTTTTT.

The rearrangement uses TRBV6-2 or TRBV6-3 and TRBJ1-1; 10 nucleotides align to TRBD1. The CDR3 loop spans 15 amino acids. CDR1 and CDR2 from the germline V gene are MNHEY and SVGEGT. With 5 bases clipped from V and 0 bases from J, the junction kept 3 bases outside the gene matches. The CDR3, as DNA: TGTGCCAGCAGTGACAGGGGGCGCGTGAACACTGAAGCTTTCTTT. Translation gives CASSDRGRVNTEAFF.

The V gene is TRBV7-9, the J gene TRBJ1-3; no definite D call. V lost 1 base and J lost 4, with 14 bases in between. Germline V CDR1 and CDR2: SEHNR, FQNEAQ (reference sequence). The CDR3 contains 16 residues. The chain's CDR3 is CASSLGQPNYGNTIYF. Written as DNA, the CDR3 is TGTGCCAGCAGCTTAGGGCAGCCCAACTACGGAAACACCATATATTTT.

Here the CDR3 DNA reads TGTGCCAGCAGTCGGAGGGGGCTGGGGTATGGCTACACCTTC. Translated: CASSRRGLGYGYTF. This rearrangement joins TRBV6-5 to TRBJ1-2, with 7 nucleotides matching TRBD1. This CDR3 contains 14 residues. Germline V gene data show CDR1 as MNHEY and CDR2 as SVGAGI. Germline trimming cut 5 bases from V and 5 bases from J; bases unmatched to any gene: 8.